In its sample, the clone carrying this T cell receptor beta chain ranks as medium-sized. Antigen: not known. The data were produced by immunoSEQ multiplex PCR, yet TCRdb's version contains in-frame clones alone and is incomplete. The sample has some 21,000 clones; around three quarters are singletons. Germline loops: CDR1 GTSNPN, CDR2 SVGIG (reference sequence). After removal of 3 bases from V and 8 bases from J, the junction contained 7 bases not matched to a gene. CDR3 length: 13 residues. This sample stems from a study of immune evolution from preneoplasia to lung adenocarcinoma. Overall study results and limits: T cell clonality was higher in KRAS-mutant than EGFR-mutant or wild-type nodules.

Patients had resection in Japan or China between about 2013 and 2017. After pathologic assessment, macro-dissection selected premalignant or tumor cells for extraction. Sequenced: FFPE invasive lung adenocarcinoma tissue. V is TRBV30 and J is TRBJ1-1; 9 bases fit TRBD1. This TCR was sampled from a person aged 55 to 70 with lung adenocarcinoma. CDR3: CAWSQGQGSEAFF. CDR3 nucleotide sequence: TGTGCCTGGAGCCAGGGACAGGGCTCCGAAGCTTTCTTT.